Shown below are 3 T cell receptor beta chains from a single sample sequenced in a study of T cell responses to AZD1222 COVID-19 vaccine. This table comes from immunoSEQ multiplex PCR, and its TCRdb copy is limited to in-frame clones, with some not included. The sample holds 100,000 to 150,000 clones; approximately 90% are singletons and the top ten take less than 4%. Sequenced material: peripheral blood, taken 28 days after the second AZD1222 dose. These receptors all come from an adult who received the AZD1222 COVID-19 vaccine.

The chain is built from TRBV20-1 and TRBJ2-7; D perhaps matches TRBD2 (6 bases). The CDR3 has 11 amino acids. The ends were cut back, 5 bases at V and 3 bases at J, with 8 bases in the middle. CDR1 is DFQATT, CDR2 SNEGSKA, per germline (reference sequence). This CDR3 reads CSAGTGYEQYF. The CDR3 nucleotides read TGCAGTGCTGGGACTGGCTACGAGCAGTACTTC.

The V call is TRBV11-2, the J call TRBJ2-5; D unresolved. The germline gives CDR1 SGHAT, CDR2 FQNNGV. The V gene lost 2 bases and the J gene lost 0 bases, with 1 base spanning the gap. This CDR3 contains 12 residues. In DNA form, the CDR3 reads TGTGCCAGCAGCTTAAACCAAGAGACCCAGTACTTC. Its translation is CASSLNQETQYF.

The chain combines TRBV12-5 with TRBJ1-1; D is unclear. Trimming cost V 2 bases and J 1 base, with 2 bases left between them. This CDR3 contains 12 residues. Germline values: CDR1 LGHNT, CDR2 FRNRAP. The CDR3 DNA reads TGTGCTAGTGGTTTGCCGAACACTGAAGCTTTCTTT. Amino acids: CASGLPNTEAFF. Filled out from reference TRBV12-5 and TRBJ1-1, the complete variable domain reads DARVTQTPRHKVTEMGQEVTMRCQPILGHNTVFWYRQTMMQGLELLAYFRNRAPLDDSGMPKDRFSAEMPDATLATLKIQPSEPRDSAVYFCASGLPNTEAFFGQGTRLTVV.